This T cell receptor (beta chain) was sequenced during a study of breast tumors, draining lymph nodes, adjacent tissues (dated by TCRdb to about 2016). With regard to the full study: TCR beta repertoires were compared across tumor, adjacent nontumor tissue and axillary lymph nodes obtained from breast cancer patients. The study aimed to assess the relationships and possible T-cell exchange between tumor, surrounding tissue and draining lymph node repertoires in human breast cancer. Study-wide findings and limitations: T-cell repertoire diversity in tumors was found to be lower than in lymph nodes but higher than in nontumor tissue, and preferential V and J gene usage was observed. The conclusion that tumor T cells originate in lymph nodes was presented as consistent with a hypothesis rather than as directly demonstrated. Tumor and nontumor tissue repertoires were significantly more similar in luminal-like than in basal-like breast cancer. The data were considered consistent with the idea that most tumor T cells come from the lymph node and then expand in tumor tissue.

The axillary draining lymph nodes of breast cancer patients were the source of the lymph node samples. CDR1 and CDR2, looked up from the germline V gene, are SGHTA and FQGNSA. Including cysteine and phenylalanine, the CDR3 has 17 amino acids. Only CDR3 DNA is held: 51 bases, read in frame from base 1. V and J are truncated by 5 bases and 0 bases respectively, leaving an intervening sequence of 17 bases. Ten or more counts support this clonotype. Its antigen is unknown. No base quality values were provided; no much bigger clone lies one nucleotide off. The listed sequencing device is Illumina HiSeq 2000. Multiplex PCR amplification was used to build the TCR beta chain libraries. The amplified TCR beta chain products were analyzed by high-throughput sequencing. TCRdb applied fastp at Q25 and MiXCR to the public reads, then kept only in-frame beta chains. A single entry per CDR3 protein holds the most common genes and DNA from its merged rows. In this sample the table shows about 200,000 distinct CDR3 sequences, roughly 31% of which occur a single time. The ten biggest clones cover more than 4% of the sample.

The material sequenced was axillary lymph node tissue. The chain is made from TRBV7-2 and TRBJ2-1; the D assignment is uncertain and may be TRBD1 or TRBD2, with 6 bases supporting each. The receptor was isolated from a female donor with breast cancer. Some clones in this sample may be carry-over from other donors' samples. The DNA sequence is TGTGCCAGCAGCCACTCGGGGGCCCTTAACTCCTACAATGAGCAGTTCTTC. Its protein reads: CASSHSGALNSYNEQFF.